This T cell receptor (beta chain) appears in the sequencing data of a study of cytomegalovirus exposure and HLA in healthy donors. Assay: immunoSEQ multiplex PCR; the TCRdb copy retains only in-frame clones and omits some. The table has some 110,000 clones, approximately 94% seen once. The clonotype originates from a woman under 30 in good health and CMV-seronegative. The sample was PBMCs.

CDR3 coding DNA: TGTGCCAGCCAGACAGCCCCTAACTATGGCTACACCTTC. Translation: CASQTAPNYGYTF. The genes are TRBV6-1 and TRBJ1-2; TRBD1 might be the D (5 bases). The V end lost 8 bases, the J end lost 0 bases, and 10 bases lay between the germline ends. This CDR3 region has 13 residues. CDR1 is MNHNS and CDR2 is SASEGT in the germline V gene.